The 5 T cell receptor beta chains in this list originate from one sample, sequenced in a study of cytomegalovirus exposure and HLA in healthy donors (dated by TCRdb to about 2017). The library was obtained by the immunoSEQ multiplex PCR assay. For the multiplex PCR, a mixture combining 60 forward primers for TCR Vbeta segments and 13 reverse primers for TCR Jbeta segments was used. Entries here come from immuneACCESS through TCRdb and include only in-frame sequences with V and J called. Some clones fail to appear in such tables; in the studies checked, an unresolved V gene covers under half of the shortfall, and the cause of the remainder is unknown. This sample has 150,000 to 170,000 clones in its table, and over 70% of those were observed once. The top ten clonotypes cover around 13% of the sample. Sequenced input: PBMCs. These receptors were obtained from a man aged 25-40 years in good health and CMV-seropositive.

The chain uses TRBV29-1 and TRBJ2-5; TRBD1 agrees at 10 bases. This CDR3 has 15 residues. V lost 6 bases, J lost 9 bases, and 16 bases stayed unmatched. Germline V gene lookup returns CDR1 SQVTM and CDR2 ANQGSEA. CDR3 DNA sequence: TGCAGCGTCGAACCTGTAACCGGGACAGGGGTACCCCAGTACTTC. It is translated as CSVEPVTGTGVPQYF.

CDR3 coding DNA: TGTGCCAGTAGTATCGACCAAGAGACCCAGTACTTC. Translation gives CASSIDQETQYF. The chain uses TRBV19 and TRBJ2-5; no reliable D call. Germline V lookup: CDR1 LNHDA, CDR2 SQIVND (reference sequence). V was clipped by 3 bases and J by 0 bases, with 2 bases between them. The CDR3 is 12 residues long.

In regard to this clone: Other DNA sequences within the sample encode an identical CDR3. The V gene is TRBV30, the J gene TRBJ2-1; 9 bases map to TRBD2. Losses at the gene ends were 3 bases for V and 0 bases for J; bases not matched to a gene: 3. Per germline, CDR1 GTSNPN and CDR2 SVGIG (reference sequence). The CDR3 runs 15 residues. The CDR3 is CAWSRLAASYNEQFF. The CDR3 region has the DNA TGTGCCTGGAGCCGACTAGCGGCCTCCTACAATGAGCAGTTCTTC. Combining the CDR3 with reference TRBV30 and TRBJ2-1 gives the whole variable domain SQTIHQWPATLVQPVGSPLSLECTVEGTSNPNLYWYRQAAGRGLQLLFYSVGIGQISSEVPQNLSASRPQDRQFILSSKKLLLSDSGFYLCAWSRLAASYNEQFFGPGTRLTVL.

The chain recombines TRBV19 with TRBJ2-6; 10 positions match TRBD2. This CDR3 has 17 amino acids. The germline gives CDR1 LNHDA, CDR2 SQIVND (reference sequence). V trimming: 10 bases; J trimming: 2 bases; junction bases outside the gene matches: 11. CDR3 coding DNA: TGTGCCACCAAGCGGGAGGGCCTTGGGGCTGGGGCCAACGTCCTGACTTTC. It translates to CATKREGLGAGANVLTF.

The chain joins TRBV9 to TRBJ2-3; the D is unclear. Trimming shortened V by 0 bases and J by 2 bases, and 10 bases separated the two germline ends. Germline CDR1 reads SGDLS; CDR2 reads YYNGEE. CDR3 size: 15 residues. The CDR3 coding sequence is TGTGCCAGCAGCGTAGAGCGATCCCCCACAGATACGCAGTATTTT. This codes for CASSVERSPTDTQYF. The full variable domain, its missing parts supplied by reference TRBV9 and TRBJ2-3, is DSGVTQTPKHLITATGQRVTLRCSPRSGDLSVYWYQQSLDQGLQFLIQYYNGEERAKGNILERFSAQQFPDLHSELNLSSLELGDSALYFCASSVERSPTDTQYFGPGTRLTVL.